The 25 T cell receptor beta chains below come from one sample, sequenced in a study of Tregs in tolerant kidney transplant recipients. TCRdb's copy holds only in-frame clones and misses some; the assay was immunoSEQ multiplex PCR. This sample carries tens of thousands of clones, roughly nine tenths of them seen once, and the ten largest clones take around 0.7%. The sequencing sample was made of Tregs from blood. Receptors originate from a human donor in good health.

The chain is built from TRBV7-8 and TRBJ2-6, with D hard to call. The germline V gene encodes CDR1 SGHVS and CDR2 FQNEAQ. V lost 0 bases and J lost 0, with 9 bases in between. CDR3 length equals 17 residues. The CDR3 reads CASSLAHLNSGANVLTF. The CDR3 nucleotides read TGTGCCAGCAGCTTAGCGCACTTGAACTCTGGGGCCAACGTCCTGACTTTC.

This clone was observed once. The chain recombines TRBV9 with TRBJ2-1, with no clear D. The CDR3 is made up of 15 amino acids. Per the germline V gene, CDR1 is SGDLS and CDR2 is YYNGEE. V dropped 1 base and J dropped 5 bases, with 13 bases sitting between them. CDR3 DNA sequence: TGTGCCAGCAGCGTAAGGTGGAGACAAGACAATGAGCAGTTCTTC. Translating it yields CASSVRWRQDNEQFF.

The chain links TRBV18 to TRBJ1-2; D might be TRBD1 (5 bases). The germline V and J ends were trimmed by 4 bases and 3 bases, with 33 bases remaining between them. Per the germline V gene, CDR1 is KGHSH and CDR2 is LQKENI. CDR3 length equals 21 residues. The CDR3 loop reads CASSLLRVIELRGRIDYGYTF. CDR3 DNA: TGTGCCAGCTCACTCTTGAGAGTTATTGAGTTAAGGGGCCGGATCGACTATGGCTACACCTTC.

CDR3 sequence: CASSFWVTTYEQYF. The CDR3 DNA follows: TGTGCCAGCAGTTTCTGGGTGACAACCTACGAGCAGTACTTC. The chain recombines TRBV28 with TRBJ2-7, with D unclear. The CDR3 consists of 14 residues. Germline-derived CDR1 and CDR2 are MDHEN and SYDVKM. V was clipped by 3 bases and J by 2 bases, with 11 bases between them.

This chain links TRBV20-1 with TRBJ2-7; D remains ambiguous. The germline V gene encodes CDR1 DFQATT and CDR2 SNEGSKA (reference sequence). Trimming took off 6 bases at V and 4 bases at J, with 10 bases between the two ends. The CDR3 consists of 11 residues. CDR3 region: CSAPTRYEQYF. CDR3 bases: TGCAGTGCGCCGACCCGATACGAGCAGTACTTC.

In DNA form, the CDR3 reads TGCGCCAGCAGCCAAGGATTAGGTGGCGGGAGGGCCCGTCAGAATGAGCAGTTCTTC. This sequence encodes CASSQGLGGGRARQNEQFF. The chain joins TRBV4-1 to TRBJ2-1, with 9 bases matching TRBD2. J lost 7 bases, V lost 1 base, and 17 bases had no gene match. CDR1 MGHRA and CDR2 YSYEKL come from the germline V gene. The CDR3 extends over 19 amino acids.

The CDR3 loop is CASRHKGGYNEQFF. The DNA for the CDR3 is TGTGCCAGCAGACATAAGGGGGGTTACAATGAGCAGTTCTTC. V is TRBV7-9 and J is TRBJ2-1, with D tentatively TRBD1 or TRBD2 (6 bases each). CDR3 length equals 14 residues. Germline CDR1 SEHNR, CDR2 FQNEAQ (reference sequence). Trimming removed 6 bases at V and 4 bases at J, with 13 bases between.

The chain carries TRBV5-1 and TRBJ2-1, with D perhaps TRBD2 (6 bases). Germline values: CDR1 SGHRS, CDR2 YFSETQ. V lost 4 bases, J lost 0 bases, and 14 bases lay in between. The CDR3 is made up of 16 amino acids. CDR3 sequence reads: CASSQIAESSYNEQFF. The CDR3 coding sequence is TGCGCCAGCAGCCAGATAGCGGAGAGCTCCTACAATGAGCAGTTCTTC.

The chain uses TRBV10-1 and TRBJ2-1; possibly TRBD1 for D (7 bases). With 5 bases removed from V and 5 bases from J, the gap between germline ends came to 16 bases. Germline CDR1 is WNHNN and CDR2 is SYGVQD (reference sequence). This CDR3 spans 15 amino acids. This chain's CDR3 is CASSPGGQYHNEQFF. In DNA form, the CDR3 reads TGCGCCAGCAGTCCCGGGGGACAGTACCACAATGAGCAGTTCTTC.

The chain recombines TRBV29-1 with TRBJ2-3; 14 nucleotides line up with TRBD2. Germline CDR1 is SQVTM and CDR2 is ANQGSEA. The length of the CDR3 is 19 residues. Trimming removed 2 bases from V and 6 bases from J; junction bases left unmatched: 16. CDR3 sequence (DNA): TGCAGCGTTGAACTACTGGCCAACCGGGGACTAGCGGGGGTTGATACGCAGTATTTT. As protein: CSVELLANRGLAGVDTQYF.

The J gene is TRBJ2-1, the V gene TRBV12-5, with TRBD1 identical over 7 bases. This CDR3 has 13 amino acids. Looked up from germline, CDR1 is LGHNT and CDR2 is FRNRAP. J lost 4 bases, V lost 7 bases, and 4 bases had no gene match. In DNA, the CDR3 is TGTGCTAGTGCCGAGACAGGGTACAATGAGCAGTTCTTC. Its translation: CASAETGYNEQFF.

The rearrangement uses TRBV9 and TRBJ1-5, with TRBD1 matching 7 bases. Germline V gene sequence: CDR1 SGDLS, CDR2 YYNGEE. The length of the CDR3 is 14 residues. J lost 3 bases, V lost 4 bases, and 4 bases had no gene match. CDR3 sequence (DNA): TGTGCCAGCAGCAGGGGGCAGAACAATCAGCCCCAGCATTTT. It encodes CASSRGQNNQPQHF.

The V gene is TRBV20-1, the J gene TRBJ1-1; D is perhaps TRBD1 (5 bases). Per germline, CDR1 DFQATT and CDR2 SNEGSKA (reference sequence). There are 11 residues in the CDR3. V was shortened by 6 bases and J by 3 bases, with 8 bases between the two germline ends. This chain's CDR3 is CSASGYTEAFF. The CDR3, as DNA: TGCAGTGCCTCAGGGTACACTGAAGCTTTCTTT.

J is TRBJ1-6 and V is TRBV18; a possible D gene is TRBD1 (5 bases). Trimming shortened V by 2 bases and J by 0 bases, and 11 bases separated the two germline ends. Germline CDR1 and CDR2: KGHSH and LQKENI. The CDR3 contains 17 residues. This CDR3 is CASSPGPGSSYNSPLHF. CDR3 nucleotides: TGTGCCAGCTCACCAGGACCAGGGAGCTCCTATAATTCACCCCTCCACTTT.

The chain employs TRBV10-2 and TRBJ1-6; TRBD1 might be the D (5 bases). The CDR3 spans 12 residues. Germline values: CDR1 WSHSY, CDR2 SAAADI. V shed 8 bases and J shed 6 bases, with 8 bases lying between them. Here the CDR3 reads CASGTFNSPLHF. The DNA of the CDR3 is TGCGCCAGCGGGACCTTTAATTCACCCCTCCACTTT.

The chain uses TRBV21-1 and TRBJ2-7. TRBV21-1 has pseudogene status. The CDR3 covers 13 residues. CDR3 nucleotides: TGTGCCAGCAGACCCTGCCGCCAATCCGAGCAGTACTTC. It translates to CASRPCRQSEQYF.

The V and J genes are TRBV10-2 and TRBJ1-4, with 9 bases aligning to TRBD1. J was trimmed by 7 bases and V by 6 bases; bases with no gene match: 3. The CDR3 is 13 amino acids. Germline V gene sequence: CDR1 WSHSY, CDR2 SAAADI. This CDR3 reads CASRDRGTEKLFF. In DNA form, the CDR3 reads TGCGCCAGCAGGGACAGGGGAACTGAAAAACTGTTTTTT.

CDR3 bases: TGTGCCATCAGTGAGTCAGGGACAGGGGGAGGAGAGACCCAGTACTTC. Its translation is CAISESGTGGGETQYF. The chain carries TRBV10-3 and TRBJ2-5, with TRBD1 identical over 11 bases. In germline, CDR1 is ENHRY, CDR2 SYGVKD. This CDR3 region has 16 residues. Trimming took 0 bases from V and 4 from J; bases not matched to a gene: 4.

The CDR3 sequence is CTSTGFGNQPQHF. CDR3 nucleotides: TGCACCAGTACAGGGTTTGGGAATCAGCCCCAGCATTTT. The chain combines TRBV1 with TRBJ1-5; the table gives TRBD1 as D, unverified against the DNA. TRBV1 is a pseudogene locus. CDR3 size: 13 residues.

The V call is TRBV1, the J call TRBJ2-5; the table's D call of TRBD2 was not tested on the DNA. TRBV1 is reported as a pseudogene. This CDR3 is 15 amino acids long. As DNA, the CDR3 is TGCACCAGCAGCCAAGATCGGACTAGCGGAGAGACCCAGTACTTC. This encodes CTSSQDRTSGETQYF.

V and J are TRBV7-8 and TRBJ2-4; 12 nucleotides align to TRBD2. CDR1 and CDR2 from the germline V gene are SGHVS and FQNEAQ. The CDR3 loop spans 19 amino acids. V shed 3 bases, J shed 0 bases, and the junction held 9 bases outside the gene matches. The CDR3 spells CASSLASGRDALAKNIQYF. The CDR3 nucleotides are TGTGCCAGCAGCTTGGCTAGCGGGAGGGACGCTTTAGCCAAAAACATTCAGTACTTC.

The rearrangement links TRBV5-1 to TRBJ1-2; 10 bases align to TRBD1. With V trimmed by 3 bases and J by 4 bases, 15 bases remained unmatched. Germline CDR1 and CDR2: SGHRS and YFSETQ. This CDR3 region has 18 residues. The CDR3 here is CASSWGTGAHGPGYGYTF. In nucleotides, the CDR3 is TGCGCCAGCAGCTGGGGGACAGGGGCCCATGGACCAGGCTATGGCTACACCTTC. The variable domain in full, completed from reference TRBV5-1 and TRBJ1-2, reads KAGVTQTPRYLIKTRGQQVTLSCSPISGHRSVSWYQQTPGQGLQFLFEYFSETQRNKGNFPGRFSGRQFSNSRSEMNVSTLELGDSALYLCASSWGTGAHGPGYGYTFGSGTRLTVV.

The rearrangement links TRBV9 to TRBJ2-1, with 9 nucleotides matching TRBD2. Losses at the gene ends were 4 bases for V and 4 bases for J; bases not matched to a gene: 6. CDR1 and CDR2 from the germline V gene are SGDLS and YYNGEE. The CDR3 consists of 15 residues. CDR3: CASSSTSGFYNEQFF. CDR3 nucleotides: TGTGCCAGCAGCTCCACTAGCGGGTTTTACAATGAGCAGTTCTTC.

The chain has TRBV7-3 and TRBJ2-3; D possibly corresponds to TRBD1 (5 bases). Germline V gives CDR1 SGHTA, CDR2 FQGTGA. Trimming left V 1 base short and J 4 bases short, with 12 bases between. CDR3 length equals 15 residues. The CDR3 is CASSLSAGIADTQYF. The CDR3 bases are TGTGCCAGCAGCTTAAGTGCAGGGATTGCAGATACGCAGTATTTT.

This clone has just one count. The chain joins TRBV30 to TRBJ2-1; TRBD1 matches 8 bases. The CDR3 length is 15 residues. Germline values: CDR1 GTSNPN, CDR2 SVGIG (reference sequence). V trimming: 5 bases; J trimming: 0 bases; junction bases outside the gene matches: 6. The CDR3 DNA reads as TGTGCCTGGGATGCCACAGGGGGCTCCTACAATGAGCAGTTCTTC. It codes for CAWDATGGSYNEQFF.